What follows are 10 T cell receptor beta chains derived from one specimen sequenced in a study of regulatory T cells in long-lasting Graves disease. Arm-PCR of CDR3 regions and iRepertoire HTBI primers were used to build TCR beta libraries. TCRdb reprocessed the multiplex PCR reads via MiXCR and lists one record per CDR3 protein. The sample lists under 450,000 distinct CDR3 sequences, 15% to 20% occurring once. Time point here: newly diagnosed GD, antithyroid drugs for less than 3 months. Following extraction of RNA from PBMCs, that RNA was used to make the TCR library. These data were also reused for a study on T cells in Graves' hyperthyroidism and ophthalmopathy.

Specimen: peripheral blood mononuclear cells (PBMCs), collected at new diagnosis, from a patient treated with antithyroid drugs. The receptors come from a woman under 30 with Graves disease.

The rearrangement uses TRBV5-1 and TRBJ1-4, with D perhaps matching TRBD1 (5 bases). There are 15 residues in the CDR3. CDR1 is SGHRS and CDR2 is YFSETQ in the germline V gene. V was cut by 5 bases and J by 2 bases, with 13 bases left in between. CDR3 in amino acids: CASSLPEGTNEKLFF. Here the CDR3 DNA reads TGCGCCAGCAGTCTGCCGGAGGGGACTAATGAAAAACTGTTTTTT.

At least ten counts were recorded for this clonotype. The DNA for the CDR3 is TGCAGTGCTAGAGATCCGACTAGCGGAGATCACAATGAGCAGTTCTTC. Translation gives CSARDPTSGDHNEQFF. The chain uses TRBV20-1 and TRBJ2-1; 9 nucleotides line up with TRBD2. CDR1 and CDR2 from the germline V gene are DFQATT and SNEGSKA (reference sequence). Trimming removed 0 bases from V and 5 bases from J; junction bases left unmatched: 8. The length of the CDR3 is 16 residues.

This clonotype was seen more than once but under ten times. CDR3 amino acids: CASPRLGTGGTDTQYF. The CDR3 coding sequence is TGTGCCAGCCCGAGACTCGGGACAGGGGGCACAGATACGCAGTATTTT. V gene TRBV2 combines with J gene TRBJ2-3, with TRBD1 matching over 10 bases. The germline CDR1 and CDR2 sequences are SNHLY and FYNNEI. The CDR3 length is 16 residues. With V trimmed by 8 bases and J by 1 base, 9 bases remained unmatched.

Many counts were recorded for this clonotype. The chain joins TRBV5-1 to TRBJ2-3; D perhaps matches TRBD2 (5 bases). V was cut by 3 bases and J by 3 bases, with 17 bases left in between. Per the germline V gene, CDR1 is SGHRS and CDR2 is YFSETQ. This CDR3 is 16 amino acids long. CDR3 sequence: CASSSMSGKRTDTQYF. The CDR3 nucleotides read TGCGCCAGCAGCTCGATGTCGGGAAAGAGGACAGATACGCAGTATTTT. The variable domain in full, with the rest retrieved from reference TRBV5-1 and TRBJ2-3, is KAGVTQTPRYLIKTRGQQVTLSCSPISGHRSVSWYQQTPGQGLQFLFEYFSETQRNKGNFPGRFSGRQFSNSRSEMNVSTLELGDSALYLCASSSMSGKRTDTQYFGPGTRLTVL.

This clonotype has a count of ten or more. The V and J genes are TRBV28 and TRBJ2-7; the D is unclear. Trimming left V 6 bases short and J 0 bases short, with 12 bases between. CDR3 size: 14 residues. From germline, CDR1 is MDHEN and CDR2 SYDVKM. In DNA form, the CDR3 reads TGTGCCAGCAGATCGACACTCAGCTCCTACGAGCAGTACTTC. It specifies CASRSTLSSYEQYF.

This clonotype was counted ten times or more. This chain joins TRBV7-2 and TRBJ2-4; 13 bases align to TRBD2. Germline V gene data show CDR1 as SGHTA and CDR2 as FQGNSA. CDR3 length: 16 residues. After removal of 5 bases from V and 7 bases from J, the junction contained 8 bases not matched to a gene. CDR3 in amino acids: CASSPSTSGGMNIQYF. As DNA, the CDR3 is TGTGCCAGCAGCCCGTCGACTAGCGGGGGGATGAACATTCAGTACTTC.

This chain joins TRBV4-1 and TRBJ2-7, with 11 bases aligning to TRBD2. There are 14 residues in the CDR3. The V segment lost 6 bases and the J segment 7 bases; nucleotides outside the gene matches: 8. CDR1 and CDR2 from the germline V gene are MGHRA and YSYEKL. CDR3 DNA sequence: TGCGCCAGCAGAGTTACTAGCGGGAGTTTAGAGCAGTACTTC. As protein: CASRVTSGSLEQYF.

There are many counts of this clonotype. J is TRBJ2-1 and V is TRBV4-1; D gene uncertain. CDR3 length: 12 amino acids. Trimming removed 1 base from V and 9 bases from J, with 7 bases in between. Germline V gene sequence: CDR1 MGHRA, CDR2 YSYEKL. CDR3 amino acids: CASSQVYGEQFF. For the CDR3, the DNA is TGCGCCAGCAGCCAAGTTTACGGTGAGCAGTTCTTC.

This clonotype was seen many times. The chain links TRBV5-1 to TRBJ1-1; possible D gene TRBD1, 6 bases. The CDR3 runs to 14 residues. CDR1 is SGHRS, CDR2 YFSETQ, per germline. V was shortened by 0 bases and J by 4 bases, with 10 bases between the two germline ends. CDR3 protein: CASSLEWDTTEAFF. CDR3 bases: TGCGCCAGCAGCTTGGAGTGGGACACCACTGAAGCTTTCTTT.

This clonotype appeared many times. The CDR3 spells CASSQDDRLSGNTIYF. The CDR3 nucleotides are TGTGCCAGCAGCCAAGACGACAGACTCTCTGGAAACACCATATATTTT. The chain links TRBV3-1 to TRBJ1-3, with D perhaps matching TRBD1 (5 bases). The germline gives CDR1 LGHDT, CDR2 YNNKEL (reference sequence). The CDR3 covers 16 residues. Deletions cut 0 bases from V and 0 bases from J, with 9 bases between.